At least ten counts were recorded for the clone carrying this T cell receptor (beta chain). These data originate in a study of T cells in Graves' hyperthyroidism and ophthalmopathy. Amplification yielded TCR beta CDR3 regions, with RNA transcripts as the source. Primed by the HTBI set, a first-round RT-PCR was run on the TCR CDR3. TCRdb fed the multiplex PCR reads into MiXCR, producing one record per CDR3 protein. The sample lists about 260,000 distinct CDR3 sequences, roughly 20% seen once, with roughly 60% in the top ten. Trimming cost V 1 base and J 6 bases, with 10 bases left between them. The germline CDR1 and CDR2 sequences are SGHTA and FQGTGA. The CDR3 runs 14 residues. Pregnant or lactating patients were excluded, as were those with uncontrolled infection or other autoimmune disease.

The specimen was blood. The source is a man younger than 45 with Graves' ophthalmopathy. This chain joins TRBV7-3 and TRBJ2-1; D might be TRBD2 (5 bases). CDR3 sequence reads: CASSLRGSANEQFF. The CDR3 coding sequence is TGTGCCAGCAGCTTAAGGGGTAGCGCCAATGAGCAGTTCTTC.